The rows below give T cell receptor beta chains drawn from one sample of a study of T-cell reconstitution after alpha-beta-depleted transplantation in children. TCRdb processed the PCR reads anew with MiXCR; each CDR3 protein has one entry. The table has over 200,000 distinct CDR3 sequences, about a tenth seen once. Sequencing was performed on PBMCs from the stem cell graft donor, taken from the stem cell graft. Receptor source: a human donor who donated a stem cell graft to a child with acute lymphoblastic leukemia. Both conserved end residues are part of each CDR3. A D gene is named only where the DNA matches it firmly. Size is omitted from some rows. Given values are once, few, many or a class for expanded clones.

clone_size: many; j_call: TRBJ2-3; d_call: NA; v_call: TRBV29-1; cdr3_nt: TGCAGCGTTGAAGATCTTCAAGGGATCTATACGCAGTATTTT; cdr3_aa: CSVEDLQGIYTQYF
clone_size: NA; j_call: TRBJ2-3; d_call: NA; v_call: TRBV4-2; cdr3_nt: TGTGCCAGCAGCCAAGGGAGGTCGGGAAGTCTCGATACGCAGTATTTT; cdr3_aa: CASSQGRSGSLDTQYF
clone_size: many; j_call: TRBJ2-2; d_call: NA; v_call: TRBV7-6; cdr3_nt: TGTGCCAGCAGCCTATTGGCAGTAGGAGGGACCGGGGAGCTGTTTTTT; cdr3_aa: CASSLLAVGGTGELFF
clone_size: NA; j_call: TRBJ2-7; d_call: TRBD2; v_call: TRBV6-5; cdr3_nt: TGTGCCAGCAGTTATTACGGGGGGGCAGGCTACGAGCAGTACTTC; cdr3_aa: CASSYYGGAGYEQYF
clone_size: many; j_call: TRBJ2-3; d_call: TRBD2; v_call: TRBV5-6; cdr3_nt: TGTGCCAGCAGCTTTCGTAGCGGGCGCTACACAGATACGCAGTATTTT; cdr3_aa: CASSFRSGRYTDTQYF
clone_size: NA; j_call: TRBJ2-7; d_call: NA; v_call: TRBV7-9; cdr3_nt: TGTGCCAGCATCCACAAATGGGGGTACGAGCAGTACTTC; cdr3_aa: CASIHKWGYEQYF
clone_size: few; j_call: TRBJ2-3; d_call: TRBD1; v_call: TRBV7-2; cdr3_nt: TGTGCCAGCAGCTTATCCGGGACAGGGAGCACAGATACGCAGTATTTT; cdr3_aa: CASSLSGTGSTDTQYF
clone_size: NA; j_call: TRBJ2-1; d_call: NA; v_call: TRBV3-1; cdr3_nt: TGTGCCTTCTGTTTCTTATCGTATTGGGGATTAGCCGGAAACAATGAGCAGTTCTTC; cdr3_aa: CAFCFLSYWGLAGNNEQFF
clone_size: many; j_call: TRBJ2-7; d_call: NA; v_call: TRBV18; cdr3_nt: TGTGCCAGCTCACCTCAGGGTAAGCGGCAGTACTTC; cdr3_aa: CASSPQGKRQYF
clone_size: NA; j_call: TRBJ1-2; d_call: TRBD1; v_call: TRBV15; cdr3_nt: TGTGCCACCAGCAGTGGGGACAGGCCCACGGGCTATGGCTACACCTTC; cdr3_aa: CATSSGDRPTGYGYTF
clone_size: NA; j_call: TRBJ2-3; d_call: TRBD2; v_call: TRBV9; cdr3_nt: TGTGCCAGCAGCCGACTAGCGGGGGGCCAGGAGGCGCAGTATTTT; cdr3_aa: CASSRLAGGQEAQYF
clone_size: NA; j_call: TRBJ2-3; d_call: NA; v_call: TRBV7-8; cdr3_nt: TGTGCCAGCAGCTCCTTATACGGAGATACGCAGTATTTT; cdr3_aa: CASSSLYGDTQYF
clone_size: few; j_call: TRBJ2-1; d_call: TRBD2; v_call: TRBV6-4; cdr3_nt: TGTGCCAGCTCTCGGACTAGGGTAGGCAATGAGCAGTTCTTC; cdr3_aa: CASSRTRVGNEQFF
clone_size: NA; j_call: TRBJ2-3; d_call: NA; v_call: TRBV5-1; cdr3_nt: TGCGCCAGCAGAGGCGGAACCCACACAGATACGCAGTATTTT; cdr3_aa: CASRGGTHTDTQYF
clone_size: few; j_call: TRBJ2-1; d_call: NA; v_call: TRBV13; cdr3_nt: TGTGCCAGCAGCTTATGGTCAGGGGGGAATGAGCAGTTCTTC; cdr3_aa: CASSLWSGGNEQFF
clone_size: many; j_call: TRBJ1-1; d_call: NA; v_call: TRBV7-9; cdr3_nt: TGTGCCAGCAGCTTAGATACAACGAACACTGAAGCTTTCTTT; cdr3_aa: CASSLDTTNTEAFF
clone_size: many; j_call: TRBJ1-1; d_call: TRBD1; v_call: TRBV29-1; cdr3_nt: TGCAGCGCGCGGACAGGGGGCTTAGACACTGAAGCTTTCTTT; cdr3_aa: CSARTGGLDTEAFF
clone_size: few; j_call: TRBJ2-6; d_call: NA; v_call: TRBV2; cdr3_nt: TGTGCCAGCAGTCAGTACGGGCGCTCTGGGGCCAACGTCCTGACTTTC; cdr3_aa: CASSQYGRSGANVLTF
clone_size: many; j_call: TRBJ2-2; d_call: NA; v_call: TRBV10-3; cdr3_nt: TGTGCCATCAGTGTTCCTATGACCGCATATAACACCGGGGAGCTGTTTTTT; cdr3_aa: CAISVPMTAYNTGELFF
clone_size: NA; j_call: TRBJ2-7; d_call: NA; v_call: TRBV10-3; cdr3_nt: TGTGCCAGCCGGGACCCAAGAATTTCCTACGAGCAGTACTTC; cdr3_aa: CASRDPRISYEQYF
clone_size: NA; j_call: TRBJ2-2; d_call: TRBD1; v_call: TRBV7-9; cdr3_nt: TGTGCCAGCAGCCTTGGGACAGACCTTACCGGGGAGCTGTTTTTT; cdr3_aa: CASSLGTDLTGELFF